The present T cell receptor (beta chain) was sequenced within a study of CD8 T cells in ankylosing spondylitis. Study observations and caveats: Disease-associated clones were reportedly significantly overrepresented in matched ankylosing spondylitis synovial fluid. Among TCR beta sequences, a motif of several highly homologous variants appeared characteristic of ankylosing spondylitis blood. Previously reported in reactive arthritis synovial fluid and blood were some of the motif variants.

The authors made TCR beta libraries by quantitative 5'-RACE with molecular barcodes. TCRdb ran MiXCR on the 5' RACE reads and lists one entry per CDR3 protein. The top ten hold under 20% of the sample, which has around 770,000 distinct CDR3 sequences, around 20% seen once. The CDR3 contains 15 residues. V lost 4 bases to trimming and J lost 4 bases; unmatched junction nucleotides: 7. As to this clonotype: The antigen remains unidentified.

The sequenced sample consisted of blood, either unsorted or a sorted T cell fraction (not recorded which). V and J are TRBV12-3 or TRBV12-4 and TRBJ1-2; TRBD1 agrees at 9 bases. This sequence was found in a male donor with ankylosing spondylitis. The CDR3 spells CASSSRTGESYGYTF. CDR3 DNA sequence: TGTGCCAGCAGTTCTCGGACAGGGGAGAGCTATGGCTACACCTTC.